One sample yielded the 5 T cell receptor beta chains listed below, sequenced in a study of T-cell memory formation after mild COVID-19 (dated by TCRdb to the early 2020s). Receptor amplification or capture employed 5' RACE. Instrument on record: Illumina NovaSeq 6000. TCRdb took the public reads, trimmed them with fastp at Q25, ran MiXCR for clone calling and kept in-frame beta chains. Each entry merges the rows of one CDR3 protein and shows their most common DNA and genes. This sample holds approximately 180,000 distinct CDR3 sequences; 16% were observed only once. Clones ranked in the top ten supply approximately 2.1% of the sample. The specimen sequenced was PBMCs or a T cell subset sorted from them (not recorded which). Every receptor here comes from an adult woman who had mild COVID-19 (a few samples of this study predate the infection). The sample titles of this study are shuffled in the database, so cell type and time point are left out; the donor was told from shared clones.

This clonotype was seen more than once but under ten times. This chain links TRBV21-1 with TRBJ2-7; the table gives TRBD2 as D, unverified against the DNA. TRBV21-1 counts as a pseudogene. This CDR3 spans 15 amino acids. As DNA, the CDR3 is TGTGCCAGCAGCCGAGTCGGGACTAGGACCTACGAGCAGTACTTC. This sequence encodes CASSRVGTRTYEQYF.

This clonotype was seen more than once but under ten times. DNA for the CDR3: TGTGCCAGCAGCCTGTTTATCGGCGGCTACACCTTC. This codes for CASSLFIGGYTF. The rearrangement uses TRBV7-2 and TRBJ1-2; D ambiguous. The CDR3 contains 12 residues. V was trimmed by 5 bases and J by 8 bases, leaving 12 bases between them. CDR1 and CDR2 (germline): SGHTA, FQGNSA.

The chain couples TRBV20-1 to TRBJ1-1; unclear D gene. CDR1 and CDR2 (germline): DFQATT, SNEGSKA (reference sequence). V was pared by 1 base and J by 4 bases, with 7 bases between. The CDR3 covers 12 residues. Here the CDR3 reads CSARGAGTEAFF. The CDR3 bases are TGCAGTGCTAGAGGTGCAGGCACTGAAGCTTTCTTT.

The table lists this clonotype with a few counts. V is TRBV7-2 and J is TRBJ1-5; D possibly corresponds to TRBD1 (5 bases). Trimming pared 1 base from V and 4 bases from J, leaving 11 bases between. Per germline, CDR1 SGHTA and CDR2 FQGNSA. The CDR3 is 15 amino acids. This chain's CDR3 is CASSLEDGANQPQHF. In nucleotides, the CDR3 is TGTGCCAGCAGCTTAGAGGATGGGGCAAATCAGCCCCAGCATTTT.

In this sample, this clonotype turned up a few times. V usage is TRBV4-2 and J usage is TRBJ2-3; 12 nucleotides line up with TRBD2. V was clipped by 0 bases and J by 6 bases; unmatched bases: 1. The CDR3 runs 15 residues. CDR1 LGHNA and CDR2 YNFKEQ come from the germline V gene. The CDR3 bases are TGTGCCAGCAGCCAAGATACTAGCGGGAGGGATACGCAGTATTTT. It is translated as CASSQDTSGRDTQYF.